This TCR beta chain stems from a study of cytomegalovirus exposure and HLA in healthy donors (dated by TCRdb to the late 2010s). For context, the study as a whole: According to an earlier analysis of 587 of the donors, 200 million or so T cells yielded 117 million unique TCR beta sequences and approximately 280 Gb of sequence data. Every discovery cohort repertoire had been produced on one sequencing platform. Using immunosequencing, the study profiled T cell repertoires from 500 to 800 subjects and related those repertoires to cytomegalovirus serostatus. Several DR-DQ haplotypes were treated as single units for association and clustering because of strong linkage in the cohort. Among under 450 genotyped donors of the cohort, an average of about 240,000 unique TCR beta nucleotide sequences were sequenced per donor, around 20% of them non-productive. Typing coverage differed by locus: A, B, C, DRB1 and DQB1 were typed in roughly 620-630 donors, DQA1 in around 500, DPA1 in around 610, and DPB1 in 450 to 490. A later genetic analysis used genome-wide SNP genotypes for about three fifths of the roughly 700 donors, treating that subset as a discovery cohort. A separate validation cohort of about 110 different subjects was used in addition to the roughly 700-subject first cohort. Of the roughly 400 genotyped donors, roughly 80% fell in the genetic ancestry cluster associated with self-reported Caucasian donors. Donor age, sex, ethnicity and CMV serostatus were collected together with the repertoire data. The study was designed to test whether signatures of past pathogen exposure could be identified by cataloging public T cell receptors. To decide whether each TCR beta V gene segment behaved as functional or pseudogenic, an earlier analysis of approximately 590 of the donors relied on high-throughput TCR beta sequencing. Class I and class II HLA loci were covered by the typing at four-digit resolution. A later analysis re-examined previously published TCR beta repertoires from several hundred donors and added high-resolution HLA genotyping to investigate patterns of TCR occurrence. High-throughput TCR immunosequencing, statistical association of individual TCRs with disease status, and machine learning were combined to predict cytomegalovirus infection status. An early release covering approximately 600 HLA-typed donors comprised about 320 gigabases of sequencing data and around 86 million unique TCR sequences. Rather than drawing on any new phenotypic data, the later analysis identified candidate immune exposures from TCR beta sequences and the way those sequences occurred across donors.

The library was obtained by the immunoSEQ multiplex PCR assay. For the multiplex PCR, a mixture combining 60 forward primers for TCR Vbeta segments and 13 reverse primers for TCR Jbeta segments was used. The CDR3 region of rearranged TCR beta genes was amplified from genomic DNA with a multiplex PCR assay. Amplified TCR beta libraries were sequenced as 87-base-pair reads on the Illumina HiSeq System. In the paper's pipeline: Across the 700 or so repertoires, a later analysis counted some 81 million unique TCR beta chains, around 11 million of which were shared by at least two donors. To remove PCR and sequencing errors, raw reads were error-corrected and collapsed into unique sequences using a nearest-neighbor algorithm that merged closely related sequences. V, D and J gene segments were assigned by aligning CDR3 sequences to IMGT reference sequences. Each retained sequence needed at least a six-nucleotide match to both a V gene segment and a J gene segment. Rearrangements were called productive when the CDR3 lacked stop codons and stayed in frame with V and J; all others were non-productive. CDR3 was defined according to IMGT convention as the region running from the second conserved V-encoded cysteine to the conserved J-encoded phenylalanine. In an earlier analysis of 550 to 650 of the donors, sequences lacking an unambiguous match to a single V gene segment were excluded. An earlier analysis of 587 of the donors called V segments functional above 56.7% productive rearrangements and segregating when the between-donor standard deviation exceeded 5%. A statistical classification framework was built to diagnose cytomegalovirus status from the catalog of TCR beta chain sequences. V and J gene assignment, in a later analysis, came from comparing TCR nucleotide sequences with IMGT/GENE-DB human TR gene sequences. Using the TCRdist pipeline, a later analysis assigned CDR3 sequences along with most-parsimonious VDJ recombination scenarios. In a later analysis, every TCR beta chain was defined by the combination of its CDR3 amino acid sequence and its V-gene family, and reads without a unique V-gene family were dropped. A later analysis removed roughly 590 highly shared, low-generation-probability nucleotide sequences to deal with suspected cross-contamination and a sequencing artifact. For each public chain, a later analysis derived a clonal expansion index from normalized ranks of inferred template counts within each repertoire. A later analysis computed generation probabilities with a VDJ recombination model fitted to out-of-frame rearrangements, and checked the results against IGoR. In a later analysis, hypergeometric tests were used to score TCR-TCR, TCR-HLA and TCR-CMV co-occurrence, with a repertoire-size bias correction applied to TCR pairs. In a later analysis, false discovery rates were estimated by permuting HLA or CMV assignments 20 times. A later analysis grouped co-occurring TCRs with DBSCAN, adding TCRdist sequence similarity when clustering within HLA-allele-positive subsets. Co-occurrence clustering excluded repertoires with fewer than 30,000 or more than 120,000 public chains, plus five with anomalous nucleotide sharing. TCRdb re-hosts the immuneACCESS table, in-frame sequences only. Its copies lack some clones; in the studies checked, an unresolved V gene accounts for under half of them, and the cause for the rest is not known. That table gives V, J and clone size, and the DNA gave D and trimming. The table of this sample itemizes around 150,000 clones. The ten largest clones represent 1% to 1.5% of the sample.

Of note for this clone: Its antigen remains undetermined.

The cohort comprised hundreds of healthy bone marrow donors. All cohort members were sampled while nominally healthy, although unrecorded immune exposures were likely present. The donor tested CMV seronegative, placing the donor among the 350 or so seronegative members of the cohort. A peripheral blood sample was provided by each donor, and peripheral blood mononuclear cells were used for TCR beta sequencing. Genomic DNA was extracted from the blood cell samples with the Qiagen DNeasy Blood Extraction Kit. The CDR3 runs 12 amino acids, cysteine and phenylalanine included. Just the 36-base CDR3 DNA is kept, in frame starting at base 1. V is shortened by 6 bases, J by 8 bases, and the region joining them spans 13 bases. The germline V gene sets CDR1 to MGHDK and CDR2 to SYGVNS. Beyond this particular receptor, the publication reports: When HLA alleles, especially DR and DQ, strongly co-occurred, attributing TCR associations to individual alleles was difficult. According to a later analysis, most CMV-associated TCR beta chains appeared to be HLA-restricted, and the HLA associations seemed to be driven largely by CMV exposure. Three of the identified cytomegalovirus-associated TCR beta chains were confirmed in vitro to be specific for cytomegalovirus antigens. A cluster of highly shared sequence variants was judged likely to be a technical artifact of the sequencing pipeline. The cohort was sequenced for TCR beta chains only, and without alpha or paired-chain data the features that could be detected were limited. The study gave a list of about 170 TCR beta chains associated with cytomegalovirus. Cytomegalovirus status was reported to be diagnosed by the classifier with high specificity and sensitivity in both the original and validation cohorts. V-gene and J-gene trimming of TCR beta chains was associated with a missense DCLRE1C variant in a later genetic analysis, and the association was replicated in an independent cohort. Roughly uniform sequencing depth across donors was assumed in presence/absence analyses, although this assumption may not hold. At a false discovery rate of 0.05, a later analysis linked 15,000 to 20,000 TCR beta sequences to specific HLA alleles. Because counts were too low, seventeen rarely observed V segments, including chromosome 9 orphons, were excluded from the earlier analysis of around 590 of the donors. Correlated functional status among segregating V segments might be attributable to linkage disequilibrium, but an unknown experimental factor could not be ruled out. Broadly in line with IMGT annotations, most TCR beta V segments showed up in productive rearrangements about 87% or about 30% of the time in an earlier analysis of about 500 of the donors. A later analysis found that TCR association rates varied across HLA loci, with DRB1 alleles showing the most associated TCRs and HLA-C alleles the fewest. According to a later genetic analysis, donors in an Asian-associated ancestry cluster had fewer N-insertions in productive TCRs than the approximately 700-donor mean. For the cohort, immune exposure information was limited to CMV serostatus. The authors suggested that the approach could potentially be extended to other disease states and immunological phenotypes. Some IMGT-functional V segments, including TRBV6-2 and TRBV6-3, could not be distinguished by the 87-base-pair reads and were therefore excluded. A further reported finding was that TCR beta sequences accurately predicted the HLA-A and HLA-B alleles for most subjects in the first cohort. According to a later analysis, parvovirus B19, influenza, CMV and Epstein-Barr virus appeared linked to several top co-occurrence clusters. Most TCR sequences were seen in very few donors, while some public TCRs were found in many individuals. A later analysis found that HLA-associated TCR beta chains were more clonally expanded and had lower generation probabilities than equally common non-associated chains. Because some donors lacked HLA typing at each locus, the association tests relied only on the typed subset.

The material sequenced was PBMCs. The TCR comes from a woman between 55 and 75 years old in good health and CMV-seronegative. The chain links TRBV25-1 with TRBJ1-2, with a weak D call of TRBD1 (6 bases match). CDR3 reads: CASSAGAGGYTF. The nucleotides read TGTGCCAGCAGCGCAGGGGCCGGGGGCTACACCTTC.